The 8 T cell receptor beta chains reported below all come from one sample, sequenced in a study of OX40 agonist ivuxolimab in advanced cancers. Profiled with immunoSEQ multiplex PCR; TCRdb holds only in-frame clones, not every one. Here the sample spans almost 70,000 clones, about 80% being singletons. Here the sequenced sample was CD4+ or CD8+ T cells sorted from blood, taken in a trial of the OX40 agonist ivuxolimab. Every receptor here comes from an adult with an advanced solid tumor such as melanoma, head and neck, liver or kidney cancer.

This sequence joins TRBV9 and TRBJ1-2, with D maybe TRBD1 (6 bases). This CDR3 has 15 residues. CDR1 is SGDLS, CDR2 YYNGEE, per germline. Deletions cut 4 bases from V and 6 bases from J, with 19 bases between. CDR3 bases: TGTGCCAGCAGCCCAGTGGGGGGGCCTCGCGATGGCTACACCTTC. Protein: CASSPVGGPRDGYTF.

The chain has TRBV4-1 and TRBJ1-1; the D gene is possibly TRBD1 (6 bases). Trimming took 4 bases from V and 0 from J, leaving 9 bases between them. Germline CDR1 reads MGHRA; CDR2 reads YSYEKL. CDR3 length: 14 amino acids. The CDR3 here is CASSRNRVNTEAFF. The CDR3 DNA reads TGCGCCAGCAGCCGAAACAGGGTGAACACTGAAGCTTTCTTT.

This chain uses TRBV19 with TRBJ2-7, with 10 bases identical to TRBD1. This CDR3 has 16 amino acids. The V segment lost 5 bases and the J segment 3 bases; nucleotides outside the gene matches: 10. Looked up from germline, CDR1 is LNHDA and CDR2 is SQIVND (reference sequence). The CDR3: CASSPTRRTGGYEQYF. The DNA of the CDR3 is TGTGCCAGTAGTCCTACAAGACGGACAGGGGGCTACGAGCAGTACTTC.

This clone was found once. V usage is TRBV5-1 and J usage is TRBJ2-1; 9 bases agree with TRBD2. The trim removed 4 bases at V and 6 bases at J, leaving 8 bases unmatched. The length of the CDR3 is 15 residues. Germline V gene data show CDR1 as SGHRS and CDR2 as YFSETQ. CDR3 sequence (DNA): TGCGCCAGCAGCACACCGGCGGGAGGGCGCAATGAGCAGTTCTTC. Translated, it gives CASSTPAGGRNEQFF.

This chain uses TRBV12-5 with TRBJ2-1; TRBD2 agrees at 7 bases. V gave up 7 bases and J gave up 2 bases; unmatched junction bases: 8. The CDR3 sequence is 15 residues long. Germline assignment: CDR1 LGHNT and CDR2 FRNRAP. CDR3 in amino acids: CASDLGRGTYNEQFF. Here the CDR3 DNA reads TGTGCTAGTGACTTGGGGCGGGGGACCTACAATGAGCAGTTCTTC.

The chain couples TRBV7-8 to TRBJ1-2; no reliable D call. The ends were cut back, 1 base at V and 1 base at J, with 7 bases in the middle. This CDR3 spans 14 amino acids. Germline CDR1 is SGHVS and CDR2 is FQNEAQ. CDR3 bases: TGTGCCAGCAGCTTAGGGGCGGTTAACTATGGCTACACCTTC. It specifies CASSLGAVNYGYTF.

The rearrangement joins TRBV5-1 to TRBJ1-3; no firm D call. CDR3 length: 12 residues. Germline V gene lookup returns CDR1 SGHRS and CDR2 YFSETQ. V was trimmed by 2 bases and J by 3 bases, leaving 3 bases between them. CDR3 protein: CASSLDGNTIYF. Here the CDR3 DNA reads TGCGCCAGCAGCTTAGATGGAAACACCATATATTTT.

The CDR3: CASSPLLGTSNEQFF. CDR3 DNA sequence: TGTGCCAGCAGCCCCCTCCTAGGTACGAGCAATGAGCAGTTCTTC. The chain employs TRBV5-4 and TRBJ2-1; D gene uncertain. Trimming took 4 bases from V and 6 from J, leaving 17 bases between them. CDR1 and CDR2 from the germline V gene are SGHNT and YYREEE (reference sequence). CDR3 size: 15 residues.